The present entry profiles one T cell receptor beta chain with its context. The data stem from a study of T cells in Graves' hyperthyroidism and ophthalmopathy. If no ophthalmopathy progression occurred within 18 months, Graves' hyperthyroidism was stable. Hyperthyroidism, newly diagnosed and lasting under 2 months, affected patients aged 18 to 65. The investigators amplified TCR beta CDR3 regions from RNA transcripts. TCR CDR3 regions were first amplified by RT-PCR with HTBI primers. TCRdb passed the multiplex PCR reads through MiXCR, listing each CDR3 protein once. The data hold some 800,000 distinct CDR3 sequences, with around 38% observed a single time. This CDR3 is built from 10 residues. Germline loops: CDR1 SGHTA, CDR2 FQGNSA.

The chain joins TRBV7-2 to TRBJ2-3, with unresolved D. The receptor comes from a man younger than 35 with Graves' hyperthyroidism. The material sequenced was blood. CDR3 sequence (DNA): TGTGCAGAGGGCACAGATACGCAGTATTTT. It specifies CAEGTDTQYF.